The 27 T cell receptor beta chains given below trace back to one sample, sequenced in a study of OX40 agonist ivuxolimab in advanced cancers. The protocol was immunoSEQ multiplex PCR, while the TCRdb copy is restricted to in-frame clones and leaves out a portion. In the table there are tens of thousands of clones, just over 90% of which are singletons. The input for sequencing was CD4+ or CD8+ T cells sorted from blood, taken in a trial of the OX40 agonist ivuxolimab. These receptors were taken from an adult with an advanced solid tumor such as melanoma, head and neck, liver or kidney cancer.

The CDR3 sequence is CASSQVSGRALNTGELFF. The CDR3 bases are TGCGCCAGCAGCCAGGTTAGCGGGAGGGCCCTCAACACCGGGGAGCTGTTTTTT. The chain combines TRBV4-1 with TRBJ2-2, with 11 bases lining up with TRBD2. This CDR3 is built from 18 residues. V was pared by 3 bases and J by 2 bases, with 8 bases of the junction left unmatched. Germline V gives CDR1 MGHRA, CDR2 YSYEKL.

The chain joins TRBV18 to TRBJ1-2; 10 nucleotides match TRBD1. Losses at the gene ends were 3 bases for V and 4 bases for J; bases not matched to a gene: 2. The germline V gene encodes CDR1 KGHSH and CDR2 LQKENI. This CDR3 contains 14 residues. The CDR3, as DNA: TGTGCCAGCTCACCGGACAGGGGGATCTATGGCTACACCTTC. Translated: CASSPDRGIYGYTF.

The chain uses TRBV19 and TRBJ2-5, with D perhaps being TRBD1 or TRBD2 (5 bases each). This CDR3 is built from 13 residues. The ends were cut back, 11 bases at V and 4 bases at J, with 17 bases in the middle. The germline CDR1 and CDR2 sequences are LNHDA and SQIVND (reference sequence). This CDR3 is CASGRGMGETQYF. CDR3 DNA: TGTGCCTCGGGACGAGGGATGGGAGAGACCCAGTACTTC.

The V call is TRBV23-1, the J call TRBJ2-7; D not resolved. TRBV23-1 is recorded as an ORF, its role being uncertain. The CDR3 runs to 15 residues. Trimming took off 0 bases at V and 3 bases at J, with 12 bases between the two ends. The DNA for the CDR3 is TGCGCCAGCAGTCAATCCGTCGACGGCTGCTACGAGCAGTACTTC. This translates into CASSQSVDGCYEQYF.

The gene calls are TRBV5-1 and TRBJ2-1; 8 bases align to TRBD2. The CDR3 totals 15 residues. Germline assignment: CDR1 SGHRS and CDR2 YFSETQ. V shed 0 bases, J shed 7 bases, and the junction held 6 bases outside the gene matches. CDR3: CASSLAAGVGNEQFF. The DNA for the CDR3 is TGCGCCAGCAGCTTGGCAGCGGGAGTGGGGAATGAGCAGTTCTTC. The full variable domain, completed using reference TRBV5-1 and TRBJ2-1, is KAGVTQTPRYLIKTRGQQVTLSCSPISGHRSVSWYQQTPGQGLQFLFEYFSETQRNKGNFPGRFSGRQFSNSRSEMNVSTLELGDSALYLCASSLAAGVGNEQFFGPGTRLTVL.

The DNA of the CDR3 is TGTGCCAGCAGTAAGAATAGTAAAACTGAAGCTTTCTTT. It codes for CASSKNSKTEAFF. The chain joins TRBV28 to TRBJ1-1, with D unresolved. This CDR3 comprises 13 residues. From germline, CDR1 is MDHEN and CDR2 SYDVKM. V was clipped by 5 bases and J by 5 bases, with 12 bases between them.

V gene TRBV6-6 combines with J gene TRBJ2-7; D uncertain. Trimming took 5 bases from V and 6 from J, leaving 8 bases between them. CDR3 length: 11 amino acids. CDR1 is MNHNY and CDR2 is SVGAGI in the germline V gene (reference sequence). CDR3 sequence: CASSGLFEQYF. The CDR3 coding sequence is TGTGCCAGCAGTGGCCTTTTCGAGCAGTACTTC.

This clone was seen just once. The chain has TRBV7-3 and TRBJ2-7; the D gene is possibly TRBD1 (6 bases). Deletions cut 5 bases from V and 5 bases from J, with 13 bases between. This CDR3 is built from 13 residues. The germline V gene encodes CDR1 SGHTA and CDR2 FQGTGA. CDR3 nucleotides: TGTGCCAGCAGCCTTTCGACAGGTAACGAGCAGTACTTC. Translation gives CASSLSTGNEQYF.

The chain combines TRBV5-1 with TRBJ1-2; 9 nucleotides agree with TRBD1. J lost 6 bases, V lost 4 bases, and 10 bases had no gene match. Germline assignment: CDR1 SGHRS and CDR2 YFSETQ. The CDR3 has 15 residues. The CDR3 reads CASSMGQGSPNGYTF. The CDR3 bases are TGCGCCAGCAGCATGGGACAGGGTAGCCCCAATGGCTACACCTTC.

The chain links TRBV6-5 to TRBJ1-3; the D gene is possibly TRBD1 (6 bases). V lost 7 bases and J lost 3, with 13 bases in between. Germline loops: CDR1 MNHEY, CDR2 SVGAGI. The CDR3 is made up of 14 amino acids. The CDR3 DNA is TGTGCCAGCACCGATACAGGGATTGGAAACACCATATATTTT. Encoded protein: CASTDTGIGNTIYF.

DNA for the CDR3: TGTGCCAGCAAACAGGACCACTCCTACAATGAGCAGTTCTTC. This codes for CASKQDHSYNEQFF. The V call is TRBV2, the J call TRBJ2-1, with D maybe TRBD1 (5 bases). The germline V gene encodes CDR1 SNHLY and CDR2 FYNNEI. CDR3 length: 14 amino acids. V lost 7 bases, J lost 0 bases, and 10 bases lay in between. The full variable domain, with the rest looked up from reference TRBV2 and TRBJ2-1, is EPEVTQTPSHQVTQMGQEVILRCVPISNHLYFYWYRQILGQKVEFLVSFYNNEISEKSEIFDDQFSVERPDGSNFTLKIRSTKLEDSAMYFCASKQDHSYNEQFFGPGTRLTVL.

The CDR3 protein is CASSPEGHTADTQYF. The CDR3 nucleotides are TGTGCCAGCTCACCAGAGGGACATACGGCAGATACGCAGTATTTT. The chain combines TRBV18 with TRBJ2-3, with D maybe TRBD1 (6 bases). The CDR3 covers 15 residues. CDR1 and CDR2 from the germline V gene are KGHSH and LQKENI. V was clipped by 2 bases and J by 4 bases, with 13 bases between them.

This chain links TRBV6-5 with TRBJ1-1; D gene unclear. The V and J ends lost 0 bases and 11 bases respectively, with 13 bases between them. This CDR3 contains 13 residues. The germline V gene encodes CDR1 MNHEY and CDR2 SVGAGI. CDR3 DNA sequence: TGTGCCAGCAGTTACTCGGCCGGGAGGTTTGCTTTCTTT. It yields the protein CASSYSAGRFAFF.

Written as DNA, the CDR3 is TGCGCCAGCAGCTTGGTTGAAGTAGTAGTCAATGAGCAGTTCTTC. Protein: CASSLVEVVVNEQFF. V is TRBV5-1 and J is TRBJ2-1; D ambiguous. CDR1 and CDR2 from the germline V gene are SGHRS and YFSETQ. The CDR3 has 15 residues. V was cut by 0 bases and J by 6 bases, with 13 bases left in between.

The chain carries TRBV19 and TRBJ1-1; D remains ambiguous. The CDR3 is 13 residues long. Trimming cost V 2 bases and J 0 bases, with 4 bases left between them. Per the germline V gene, CDR1 is LNHDA and CDR2 is SQIVND (reference sequence). The CDR3 bases are TGTGCCAGTAGTATAAAGGTGAACACTGAAGCTTTCTTT. It encodes CASSIKVNTEAFF.

This clone was seen once. CDR3 region: CASSLSRQQTDTQYF. CDR3 coding DNA: TGTGCCAGCAGTTTATCGAGGCAGCAGACAGATACGCAGTATTTT. V gene TRBV27 combines with J gene TRBJ2-3; D uncertain. Trimming left V 0 bases short and J 3 bases short, with 10 bases between. Germline CDR1 MNHEY, CDR2 SMNVEV (reference sequence). The CDR3 consists of 15 residues.

CDR3 residues: CASSPPSATDTQYF. The CDR3 region has the DNA TGTGCCAGCTCACCACCCAGCGCCACAGATACGCAGTATTTT. The chain couples TRBV18 to TRBJ2-3, with D unresolved. V was shortened by 0 bases and J by 2 bases, with 6 bases between the two germline ends. The CDR3 length is 14 residues. Germline V lookup: CDR1 KGHSH, CDR2 LQKENI.

CDR3 region: CASSSAGTLNQPQHF. As DNA, the CDR3 is TGTGCCAGCAGTTCAGCCGGGACTCTGAATCAGCCCCAGCATTTT. This chain joins TRBV28 and TRBJ1-5; weak D call: TRBD1 (5 bases). CDR1 and CDR2 (germline): MDHEN, SYDVKM. V lost 4 bases, J lost 4 bases, and 14 bases lay in between. This CDR3 comprises 15 residues.

This clone showed up just once. V usage is TRBV5-1 and J usage is TRBJ1-1; 7 nucleotides agree with TRBD1. CDR3 size: 17 residues. The germline CDR1 and CDR2 sequences are SGHRS and YFSETQ. The V gene end was trimmed by 2 bases and the J gene end by 4 bases; junction bases not matched to a gene: 14. The CDR3 sequence is CASSFVSGRTGGTEAFF. CDR3 in DNA: TGCGCCAGCAGCTTTGTTTCGGGACGGACAGGAGGCACTGAAGCTTTCTTT. The complete variable domain, with remaining parts taken from reference TRBV5-1 and TRBJ1-1, reads KAGVTQTPRYLIKTRGQQVTLSCSPISGHRSVSWYQQTPGQGLQFLFEYFSETQRNKGNFPGRFSGRQFSNSRSEMNVSTLELGDSALYLCASSFVSGRTGGTEAFFGQGTRLTVV.

This clone was recorded only once. The rearrangement links TRBV2 to TRBJ2-1; D is possibly TRBD1 (5 bases). The CDR3 loop spans 14 amino acids. The germline gives CDR1 SNHLY, CDR2 FYNNEI. Between the trimmed V and J ends, which lost 1 base and 9 bases, there was a span of 13 bases. CDR3 amino acids: CASSEGLREGEQFF. The CDR3 nucleotides read TGTGCCAGCAGTGAAGGGCTCAGGGAAGGTGAGCAGTTCTTC.

This clone was observed once. This sequence joins TRBV5-4 and TRBJ2-1; D is unresolved. Germline V gives CDR1 SGHNT, CDR2 YYREEE (reference sequence). Deletions cut 4 bases from V and 10 bases from J, with 18 bases between. The CDR3 totals 14 residues. Here the CDR3 reads CASSLDSTAQEQFF. As DNA, the CDR3 is TGTGCCAGCAGCCTCGACTCTACCGCACAGGAGCAGTTCTTC.

The chain uses TRBV6-4 and TRBJ2-3; no clear D gene. CDR1 MRHNA and CDR2 SNTAGT come from the germline V gene. Trimming cost V 0 bases and J 0 bases, with 7 bases left between them. The CDR3 has 15 residues. The CDR3 nucleotides are TGTGCCAGCAGTGACTCGGGTACCAGCACAGATACGCAGTATTTT. Protein sequence: CASSDSGTSTDTQYF.

This rearrangement joins TRBV28 to TRBJ1-2, with D possibly matching TRBD1 (5 bases). Deletions cut 4 bases from V and 4 bases from J, with 16 bases between. Germline assignment: CDR1 MDHEN and CDR2 SYDVKM. The CDR3 covers 15 residues. The DNA of the CDR3 is TGTGCCAGCAGTTCACCCGGGGGTGGAGGCTATGGCTACACCTTC. It is translated as CASSSPGGGGYGYTF.

The chain has TRBV28 and TRBJ2-1; D is uncertain. This CDR3 comprises 15 residues. Trimming shortened V by 2 bases and J by 3 bases, and 11 bases separated the two germline ends. The germline CDR1 and CDR2 sequences are MDHEN and SYDVKM. CDR3 residues: CASSLGPFVYNEQFF. CDR3 nucleotides: TGTGCCAGCAGTTTAGGACCCTTTGTCTACAATGAGCAGTTCTTC.

V is TRBV4-3 and J is TRBJ1-6, with 7 bases identical to TRBD1. Germline V gene sequence: CDR1 LGHNA, CDR2 YSLEER. V lost 0 bases to trimming and J lost 4 bases; unmatched junction nucleotides: 3. The CDR3 spans 16 residues. CDR3 loop: CASSQDLGQYNSPLHF. CDR3 bases: TGCGCCAGCAGCCAAGATCTGGGACAGTATAATTCACCCCTCCACTTT.

The chain links TRBV11-2 to TRBJ2-7; TRBD2 matches at 9 bases. Per the germline V gene, CDR1 is SGHAT and CDR2 is FQNNGV. The CDR3 consists of 16 residues. V gave up 3 bases and J gave up 5 bases; unmatched junction bases: 11. CDR3 DNA sequence: TGTGCCAGCAGCTTCTGGTTGGGACTAGCTTCCCACGAGCAGTACTTC. Its protein product is CASSFWLGLASHEQYF.

The chain carries TRBV7-2 and TRBJ1-4; a weak D match, TRBD1 (6 bases). CDR1 SGHTA and CDR2 FQGNSA come from the germline V gene. V was cut by 7 bases and J by 6 bases, with 15 bases left in between. This CDR3 region has 14 residues. CDR3: CASTRGGGYEKLFF. As DNA, the CDR3 is TGTGCCAGCACCCGAGGGGGGGGCTATGAAAAACTGTTTTTT.